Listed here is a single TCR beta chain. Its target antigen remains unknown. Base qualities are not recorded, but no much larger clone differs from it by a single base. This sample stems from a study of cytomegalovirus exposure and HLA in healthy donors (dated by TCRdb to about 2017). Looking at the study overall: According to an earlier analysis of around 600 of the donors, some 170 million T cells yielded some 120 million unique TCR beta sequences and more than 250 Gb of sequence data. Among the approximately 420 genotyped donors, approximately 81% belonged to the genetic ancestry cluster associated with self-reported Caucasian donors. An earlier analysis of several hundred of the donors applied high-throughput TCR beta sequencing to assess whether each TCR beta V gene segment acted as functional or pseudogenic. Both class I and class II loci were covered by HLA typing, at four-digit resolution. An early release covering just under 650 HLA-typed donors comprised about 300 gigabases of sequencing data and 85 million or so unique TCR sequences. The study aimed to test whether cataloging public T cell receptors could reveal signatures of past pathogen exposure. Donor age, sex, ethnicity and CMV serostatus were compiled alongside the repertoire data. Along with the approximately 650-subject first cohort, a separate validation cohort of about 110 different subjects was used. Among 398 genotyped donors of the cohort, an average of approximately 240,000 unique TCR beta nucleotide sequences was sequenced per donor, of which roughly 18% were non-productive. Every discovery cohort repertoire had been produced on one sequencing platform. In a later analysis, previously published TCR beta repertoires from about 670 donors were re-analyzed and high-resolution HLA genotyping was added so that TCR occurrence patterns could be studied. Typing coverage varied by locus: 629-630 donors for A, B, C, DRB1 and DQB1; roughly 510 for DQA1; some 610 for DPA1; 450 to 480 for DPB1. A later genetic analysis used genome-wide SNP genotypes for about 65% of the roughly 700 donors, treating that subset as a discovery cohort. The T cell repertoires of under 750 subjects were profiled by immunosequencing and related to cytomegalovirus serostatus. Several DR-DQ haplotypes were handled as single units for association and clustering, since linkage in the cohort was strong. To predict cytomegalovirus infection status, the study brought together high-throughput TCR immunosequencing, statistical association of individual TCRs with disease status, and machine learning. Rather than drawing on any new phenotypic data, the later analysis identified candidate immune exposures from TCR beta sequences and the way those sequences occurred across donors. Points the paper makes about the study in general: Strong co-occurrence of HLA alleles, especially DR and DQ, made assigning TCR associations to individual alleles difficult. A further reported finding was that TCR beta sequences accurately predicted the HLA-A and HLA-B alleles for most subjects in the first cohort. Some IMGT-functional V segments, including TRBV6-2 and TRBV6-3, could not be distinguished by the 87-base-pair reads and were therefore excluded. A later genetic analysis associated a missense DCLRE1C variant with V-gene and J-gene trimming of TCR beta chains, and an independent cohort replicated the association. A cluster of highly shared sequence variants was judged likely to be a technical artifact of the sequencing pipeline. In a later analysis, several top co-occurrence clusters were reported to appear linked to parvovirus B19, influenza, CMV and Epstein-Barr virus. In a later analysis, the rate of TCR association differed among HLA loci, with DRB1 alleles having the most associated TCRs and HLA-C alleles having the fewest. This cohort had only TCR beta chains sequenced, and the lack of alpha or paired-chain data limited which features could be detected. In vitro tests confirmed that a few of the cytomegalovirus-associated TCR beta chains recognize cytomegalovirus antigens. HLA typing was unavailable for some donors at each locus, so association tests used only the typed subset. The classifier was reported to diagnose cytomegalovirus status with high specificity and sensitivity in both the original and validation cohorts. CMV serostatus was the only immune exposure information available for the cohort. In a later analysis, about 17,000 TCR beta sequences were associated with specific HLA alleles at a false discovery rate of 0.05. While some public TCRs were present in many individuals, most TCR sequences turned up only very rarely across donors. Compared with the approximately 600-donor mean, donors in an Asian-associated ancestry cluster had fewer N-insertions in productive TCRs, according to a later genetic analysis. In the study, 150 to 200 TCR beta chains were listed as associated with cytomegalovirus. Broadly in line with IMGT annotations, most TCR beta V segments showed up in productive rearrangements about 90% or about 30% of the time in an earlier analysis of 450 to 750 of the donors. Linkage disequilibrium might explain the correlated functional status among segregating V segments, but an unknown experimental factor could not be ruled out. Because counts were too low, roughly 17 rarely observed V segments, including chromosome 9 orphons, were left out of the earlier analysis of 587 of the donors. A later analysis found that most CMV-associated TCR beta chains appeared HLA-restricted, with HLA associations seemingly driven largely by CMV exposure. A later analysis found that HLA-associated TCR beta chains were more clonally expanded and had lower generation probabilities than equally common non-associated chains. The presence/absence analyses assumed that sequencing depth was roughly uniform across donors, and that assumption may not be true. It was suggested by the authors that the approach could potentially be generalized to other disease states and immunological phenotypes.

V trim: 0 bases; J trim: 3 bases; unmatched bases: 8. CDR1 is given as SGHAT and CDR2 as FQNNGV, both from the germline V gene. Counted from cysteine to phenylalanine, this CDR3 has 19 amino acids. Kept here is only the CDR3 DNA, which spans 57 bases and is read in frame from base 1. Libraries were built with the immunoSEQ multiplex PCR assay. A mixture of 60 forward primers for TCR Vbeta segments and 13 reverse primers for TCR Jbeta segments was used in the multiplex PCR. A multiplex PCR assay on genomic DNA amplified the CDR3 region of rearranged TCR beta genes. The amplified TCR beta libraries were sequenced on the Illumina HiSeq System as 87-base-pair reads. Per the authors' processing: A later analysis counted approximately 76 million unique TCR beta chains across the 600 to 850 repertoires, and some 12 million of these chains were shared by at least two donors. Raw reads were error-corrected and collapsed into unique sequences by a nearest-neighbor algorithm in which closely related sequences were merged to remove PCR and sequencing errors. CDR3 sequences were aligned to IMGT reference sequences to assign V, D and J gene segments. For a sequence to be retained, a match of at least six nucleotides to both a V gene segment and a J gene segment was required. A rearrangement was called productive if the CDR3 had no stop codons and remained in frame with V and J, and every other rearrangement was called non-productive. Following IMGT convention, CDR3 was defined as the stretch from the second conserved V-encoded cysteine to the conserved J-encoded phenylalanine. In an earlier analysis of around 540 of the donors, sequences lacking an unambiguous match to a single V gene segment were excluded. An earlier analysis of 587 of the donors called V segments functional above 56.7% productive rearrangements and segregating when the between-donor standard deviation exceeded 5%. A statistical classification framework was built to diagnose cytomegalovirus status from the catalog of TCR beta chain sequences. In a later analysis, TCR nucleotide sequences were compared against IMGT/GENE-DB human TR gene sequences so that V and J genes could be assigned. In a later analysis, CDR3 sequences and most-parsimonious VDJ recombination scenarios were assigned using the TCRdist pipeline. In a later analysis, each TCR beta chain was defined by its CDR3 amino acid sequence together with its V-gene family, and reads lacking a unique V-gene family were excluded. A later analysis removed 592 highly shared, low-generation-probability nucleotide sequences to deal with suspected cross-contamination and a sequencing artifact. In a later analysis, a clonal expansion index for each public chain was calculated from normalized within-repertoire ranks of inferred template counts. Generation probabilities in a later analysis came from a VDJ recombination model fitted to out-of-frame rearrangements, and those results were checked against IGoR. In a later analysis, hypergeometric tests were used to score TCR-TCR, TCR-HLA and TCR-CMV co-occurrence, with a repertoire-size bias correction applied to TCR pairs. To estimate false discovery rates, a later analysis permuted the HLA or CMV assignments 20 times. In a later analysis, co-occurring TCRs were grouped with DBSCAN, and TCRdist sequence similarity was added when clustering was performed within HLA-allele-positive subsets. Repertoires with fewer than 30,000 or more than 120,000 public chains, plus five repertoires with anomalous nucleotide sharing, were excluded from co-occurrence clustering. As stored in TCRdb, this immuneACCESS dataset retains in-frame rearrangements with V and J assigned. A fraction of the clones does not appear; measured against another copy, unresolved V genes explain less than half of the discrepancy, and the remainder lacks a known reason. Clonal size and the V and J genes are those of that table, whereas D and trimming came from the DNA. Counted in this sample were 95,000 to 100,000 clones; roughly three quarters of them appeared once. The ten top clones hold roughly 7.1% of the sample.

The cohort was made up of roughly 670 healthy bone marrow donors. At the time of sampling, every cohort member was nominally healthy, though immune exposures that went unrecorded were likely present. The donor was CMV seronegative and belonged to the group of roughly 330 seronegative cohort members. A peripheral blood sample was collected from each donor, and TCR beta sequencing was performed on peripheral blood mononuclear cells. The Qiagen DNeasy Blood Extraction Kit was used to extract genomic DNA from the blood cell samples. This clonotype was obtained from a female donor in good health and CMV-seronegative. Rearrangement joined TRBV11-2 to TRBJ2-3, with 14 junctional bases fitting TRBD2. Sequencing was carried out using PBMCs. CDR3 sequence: CASSLDHWGLAGATDTQYF. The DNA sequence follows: TGTGCCAGCAGCTTAGATCATTGGGGACTAGCGGGAGCAACAGATACGCAGTATTTT.